This T cell receptor beta chain appears in the sequencing data of a study of blood T cell repertoires in COVID-19 (TCRdb year 2020). Context from the whole study: The collaborator samples originated in the United States, Italy and Spain and spanned the acute and convalescent phases of COVID-19. The material from the prospective study consisted of cDNA or gDNA derived from T cells, B-cell-depleted T cells, or PBMCs. The dataset comprised deeply sampled blood TCRbeta repertoires from subjects exposed to, actively infected with, or recovered from COVID-19. The repertoires were released in a freely available public database intended as a resource for research on the immune response to SARS-CoV-2. Samples came from the ongoing ImmuneRACE study (first 160 participants) plus 1,254 subjects from 6 global collaborators. Nearly every sample came with metadata listing a de-identified subject ID, COVID-19 status, age in years and sex. HLA class I and class II types, where available, came from metadata supplied by the sample provider rather than from assay-based typing. Broad study findings and their caveats: The amount of clinical and demographic metadata varied by source and participant and was provided uncurated.

This clone was found once. It has no known antigen specificity. Base qualities are not provided; no much larger clone lies one nucleotide away. There are 16 amino acids in the CDR3, from cysteine to phenylalanine inclusive. Just CDR3 DNA is preserved here, 48 bases in frame from base 1. CDR1 SGHNT and CDR2 YYREEE are derived from the germline V gene (reference sequence). Trimming takes 6 bases off V and 4 bases off J; junction bases not matched to a gene: 9. A second Seattle source provided samples from volunteer blood donors who had recovered from COVID-19. Collaborating institutions collected whole blood in K2EDTA tubes following their own protocols. For TCRbeta analysis, collaborators shipped samples in one of three forms: frozen whole blood, isolated PBMCs, or DNA extracted from either of those sample types. The immunoSEQ Assay, a bias-controlled multiplex PCR, was used to amplify TCRbeta CDR3 regions from genomic DNA. Per the source publication's procedure: The number of nucleated cells in each sample was estimated from the amplification of reference gene primers within the assay. To quantify the absolute abundance of each unique TCRbeta CDR3 rearrangement, sequence reads were collapsed and filtered. For each sample, productive Simpson clonality was calculated as the square root of Simpson's diversity index over productive rearrangements. The source is immuneACCESS, and TCRdb retained only in-frame sequences with V and J called. Part of the clones is not carried over; for the studies checked, unresolved V genes explain less than half of this, and the remainder is unexplained. That table supplies the V and J calls and clone size; D and trimming were determined from the DNA. The sample table holds 170,000 or so clones, of which approximately 90% were seen once. The ten largest clones take up under 2% of the sample.

The sequence was collected from a man aged 18 to 35 who had recovered from COVID-19. Sequencing was performed on peripheral blood. The V and J genes are TRBV5-4 and TRBJ2-1; a stretch of 11 junction bases matches TRBD2. The DNA sequence is TGTGCCAGCACCCTCTCGGGACTAGCGGATTACAATGAGCAGTTCTTC. Protein translation: CASTLSGLADYNEQFF.